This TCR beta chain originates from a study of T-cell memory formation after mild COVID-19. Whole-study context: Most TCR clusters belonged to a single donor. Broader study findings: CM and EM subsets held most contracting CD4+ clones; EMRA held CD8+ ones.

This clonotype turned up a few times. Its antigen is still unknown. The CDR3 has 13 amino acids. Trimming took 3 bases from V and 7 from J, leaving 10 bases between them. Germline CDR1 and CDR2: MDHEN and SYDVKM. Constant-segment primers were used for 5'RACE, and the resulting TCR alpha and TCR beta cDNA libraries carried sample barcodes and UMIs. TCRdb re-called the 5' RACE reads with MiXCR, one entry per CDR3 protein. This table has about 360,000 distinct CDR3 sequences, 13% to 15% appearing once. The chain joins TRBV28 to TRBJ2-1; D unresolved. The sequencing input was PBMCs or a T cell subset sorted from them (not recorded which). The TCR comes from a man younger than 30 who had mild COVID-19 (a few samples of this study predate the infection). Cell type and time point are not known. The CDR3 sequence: CASSLTVTNEQFF. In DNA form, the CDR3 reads TGTGCCAGCAGTTTGACGGTTACGAATGAGCAGTTCTTC.